This TCR beta chain was found in a study of cytomegalovirus exposure and HLA in healthy donors. The CDR3 length is 13 residues. The V end was cut by 3 bases, the J end by 8 bases, with 13 bases between. Germline CDR1 and CDR2: SNHLY and FYNNEI. General study points: Later analysis associated a missense DCLRE1C variant with TCR beta V- and J-gene trimming. Per a prior analysis, the majority of TCR beta V segments were productive roughly 87% or roughly 30% of the time.

As regards this clone: No antigen is known for it.

PCR amplification relied on 60 Vbeta primers (plus 13 Jbeta primers). Libraries were prepared by immunoSEQ multiplex PCR; TCRdb keeps only in-frame clonotypes and omits some of them. The table has fewer than 200,000 clones, 75% to 85% seen once. This sequence originates from a woman aged 18-29 years in good health and CMV-seronegative. Specimen: PBMCs. The chain employs TRBV2 and TRBJ1-2, with D maybe TRBD1 (5 bases). The CDR3 spells CASSDGQGLGYTF. CDR3 DNA sequence: TGTGCCAGCAGTGATGGGCAGGGATTAGGCTACACCTTC.